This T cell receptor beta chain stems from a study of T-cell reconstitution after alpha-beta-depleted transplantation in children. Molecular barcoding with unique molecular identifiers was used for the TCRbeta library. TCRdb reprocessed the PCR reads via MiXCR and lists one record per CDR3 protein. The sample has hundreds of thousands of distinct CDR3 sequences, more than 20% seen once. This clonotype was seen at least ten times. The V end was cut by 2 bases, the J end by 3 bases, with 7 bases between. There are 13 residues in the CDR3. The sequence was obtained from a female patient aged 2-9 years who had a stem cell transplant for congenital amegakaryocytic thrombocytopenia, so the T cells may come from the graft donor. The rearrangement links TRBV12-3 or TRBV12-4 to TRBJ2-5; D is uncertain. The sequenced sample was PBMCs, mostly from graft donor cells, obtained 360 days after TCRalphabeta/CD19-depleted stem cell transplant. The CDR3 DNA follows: TGTGCCAGCAGTTTAAGGCGGAAAGAGACCCAGTACTTC. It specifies CASSLRRKETQYF.